Below, 26 T cell receptor beta chains from the same sample are listed, as sequenced in a study of OX40 agonist ivuxolimab in advanced cancers. Measured with immunoSEQ multiplex PCR; TCRdb has only the in-frame clones, and not every one. This table has 50,000 to 65,000 clones, about 91% appearing once. Source: CD4+ or CD8+ T cells sorted from blood, taken in a trial of the OX40 agonist ivuxolimab. The receptor set was obtained from an adult with an advanced solid tumor such as melanoma, head and neck, liver or kidney cancer.

This chain connects TRBV7-2 to TRBJ1-1; perhaps TRBD1 as D (6 bases). From germline, CDR1 is SGHTA and CDR2 FQGNSA. V gave up 5 bases and J gave up 11 bases, with 21 bases separating them. The CDR3 sequence is 14 residues long. CDR3 protein: CASSLGRGLMSAFF. The CDR3 region has the DNA TGTGCCAGCAGCCTGGGCAGGGGACTGATGTCGGCTTTCTTT. Based on the CDR3 plus reference TRBV7-2 and TRBJ1-1, the full variable domain is GAGVSQSPSNKVTEKGKDVELRCDPISGHTALYWYRQSLGQGLEFLIYFQGNSAPDKSGLPSDRFSAERTGGSVSTLTIQRTQQEDSAVYLCASSLGRGLMSAFFGQGTRLTVV.

J is TRBJ1-2 and V is TRBV7-2, with 7 bases matching TRBD1. This CDR3 is built from 15 residues. CDR1 and CDR2 (germline): SGHTA, FQGNSA. V gave up 1 base and J gave up 1 base; unmatched junction bases: 3. DNA of the CDR3: TGTGCCAGCAGCTTAGGCGGGACAGTTAACTATGGCTACACCTTC. Translating gives CASSLGGTVNYGYTF.

The genes are TRBV11-2 and TRBJ2-5; 9 bases map to TRBD2. Losses at the gene ends were 5 bases for V and 3 bases for J; bases not matched to a gene: 10. This CDR3 contains 16 residues. Germline assignment: CDR1 SGHAT and CDR2 FQNNGV. The DNA for the CDR3 is TGTGCCAGCAGCCCGGGGATCCTAGCGGGAAAAGAGACCCAGTACTTC. Translation gives CASSPGILAGKETQYF.

The rearrangement uses TRBV21-1 and TRBJ2-3. TRBV21-1 is termed a pseudogene. The CDR3 is 13 residues long. In DNA, the CDR3 is TGTGCCGCAGGGAGCGCTAGCACAGATACGCAGTATTTT. Translation gives CAAGSASTDTQYF.

The gene calls are TRBV4-1 and TRBJ2-7; 7 bases fit TRBD2. The CDR3 has 14 residues. Trimming at V came to 2 bases and at J to 3 bases, leaving 4 bases not matched to a gene. Germline values: CDR1 MGHRA, CDR2 YSYEKL. The CDR3 DNA reads TGCGCCAGCAGCCAACGCCGGGACTACTACGAGCAGTACTTC. It translates to CASSQRRDYYEQYF.

The chain combines TRBV5-1 with TRBJ1-2; D remains unclear. The CDR3 length is 12 residues. Germline V lookup: CDR1 SGHRS, CDR2 YFSETQ. With 0 bases removed from V and 8 bases from J, the gap between germline ends came to 8 bases. The CDR3 DNA reads as TGCGCCAGCAGCTTGGCGGCTGAGGGCTACACCTTC. Amino acids: CASSLAAEGYTF.

The chain couples TRBV27 to TRBJ2-3; TRBD1 is a possible D gene (6 bases). The V gene lost 3 bases and the J gene lost 1 base, with 8 bases spanning the gap. Germline V gene lookup returns CDR1 MNHEY and CDR2 SMNVEV (reference sequence). The CDR3 extends over 14 amino acids. CDR3 coding DNA: TGTGCCAGCAGTTTTGCAGGGGGCACAGATACGCAGTATTTT. It codes for CASSFAGGTDTQYF.

J is TRBJ2-2 and V is TRBV7-9; D possibly corresponds to TRBD1 (5 bases). This CDR3 is 16 amino acids long. CDR1 and CDR2 (germline): SEHNR, FQNEAQ (reference sequence). V was shortened by 0 bases and J by 6 bases, with 14 bases between the two germline ends. The CDR3 nucleotides are TGTGCCAGCAGCTTAGCGCCAGGGCGTTACGCCGGGGAGCTGTTTTTT. It yields the protein CASSLAPGRYAGELFF.

The chain has TRBV5-4 and TRBJ2-7, with TRBD2 matching 8 bases. The V gene's germline CDR1 is SGHNT and CDR2 YYREEE (reference sequence). This CDR3 has 15 amino acids. The J segment lost 6 bases and the V segment lost 0 bases, leaving 8 bases of the junction unmatched. CDR3 coding DNA: TGTGCCAGCAGCTTGGTAGGGGCGCGGGGGGTCGAGCAGTACTTC. Amino acid sequence: CASSLVGARGVEQYF.

This clone occurred a few times. The chain employs TRBV18 and TRBJ1-5; 8 bases map to TRBD1. This CDR3 is built from 14 residues. Germline V CDR1 and CDR2: KGHSH, LQKENI. V was clipped by 3 bases and J by 7 bases; unmatched bases: 5. The CDR3 DNA sequence: TGTGCCAGCTCACCGGGACAGGAGAGCCAGCCCCAGCATTTT. Its translation is CASSPGQESQPQHF.

The V and J genes are TRBV4-3 and TRBJ2-1; D remains ambiguous. Trimming stripped 3 bases from V and 3 bases from J, with 12 bases between. The CDR3 has 15 residues. Germline V gives CDR1 LGHNA, CDR2 YSLEER. CDR3 protein: CASSQSFSHYNEQFF. The DNA of the CDR3 is TGCGCCAGCAGCCAGTCATTCTCCCACTACAATGAGCAGTTCTTC.

The V and J genes are TRBV6-5 and TRBJ1-3; D call uncertain. The CDR3 length is 15 residues. Germline CDR1 is MNHEY and CDR2 is SVGAGI. With 5 bases removed from V and 0 bases from J, the gap between germline ends came to 11 bases. CDR3 DNA sequence: TGTGCCAGCAGTAGGGCCGGGAGCTCTGGAAACACCATATATTTT. Its protein is CASSRAGSSGNTIYF.

The CDR3 protein is CASSVGLASTDTQYF. CDR3 bases: TGTGCCAGCAGCGTCGGACTAGCTAGCACAGATACGCAGTATTTT. The rearrangement links TRBV9 to TRBJ2-3; 8 positions agree with TRBD2. There are 15 residues in the CDR3. CDR1 is SGDLS and CDR2 is YYNGEE in the germline V gene. V shed 2 bases, J shed 0 bases, and the junction held 2 bases outside the gene matches.

This clone has more than one count but fewer than ten. This chain joins TRBV2 and TRBJ2-1; no clear D. Germline assignment: CDR1 SNHLY and CDR2 FYNNEI. V was pared by 0 bases and J by 6 bases, with 6 bases between. The CDR3 length is 13 residues. As DNA, the CDR3 is TGTGCCAGCAGTGAAGCGCTTGCCAATGAGCAGTTCTTC. It is translated as CASSEALANEQFF.

The chain employs TRBV28 and TRBJ1-4; D unclear. V was trimmed by 1 base and J by 5 bases, leaving 5 bases between them. CDR1 MDHEN and CDR2 SYDVKM come from the germline V gene. CDR3 size: 13 residues. The CDR3 is CASSLFQNEKLFF. In nucleotides, the CDR3 is TGTGCCAGCAGTTTATTTCAGAATGAAAAACTGTTTTTT.

The CDR3 sequence: CASSISGSYTGELFF. The DNA for the CDR3 is TGTGCCAGCAGCATTAGCGGGAGTTACACCGGGGAGCTGTTTTTT. The rearrangement joins TRBV7-2 to TRBJ2-2, with TRBD2 matching 9 bases. CDR3 size: 15 residues. V lost 5 bases, J lost 3 bases, and 4 bases stayed unmatched. CDR1 SGHTA and CDR2 FQGNSA come from the germline V gene.

The chain couples TRBV5-1 to TRBJ2-5; D ambiguous. There are 12 residues in the CDR3. Germline CDR1 SGHRS, CDR2 YFSETQ. Trimming stripped 7 bases from V and 5 bases from J, with 12 bases between. The CDR3 spells CASQSGLETQYF. The CDR3 bases are TGCGCCAGCCAGTCCGGGCTGGAGACCCAGTACTTC.

CDR3 nucleotide sequence: TGTGCCAGCTCACCTGACAATTACTATGGCTACACCTTC. It yields the protein CASSPDNYYGYTF. This sequence joins TRBV18 and TRBJ1-2; D is undetermined. The germline V gene encodes CDR1 KGHSH and CDR2 LQKENI. V was pared by 3 bases and J by 3 bases, with 8 bases between. This CDR3 has 13 residues. The whole variable domain, filled in from reference TRBV18 and TRBJ1-2, reads NAGVMQNPRHLVRRRGQEARLRCSPMKGHSHVYWYRQLPEEGLKFMVYLQKENIIDESGMPKERFSAEFPKEGPSILRIQQVVRGDSAAYFCASSPDNYYGYTFGSGTRLTVV.

This rearrangement joins TRBV4-2 to TRBJ1-2, with D possibly being TRBD1 (6 bases). The V gene lost 3 bases and the J gene lost 6 bases, with 11 bases spanning the gap. Germline V gene data show CDR1 as LGHNA and CDR2 as YNFKEQ. This CDR3 spans 13 amino acids. CDR3 sequence reads: CASSQAGTHGYTF. The CDR3 DNA is TGTGCCAGCAGCCAGGCGGGGACACATGGCTACACCTTC.

The chain is built from TRBV7-9 and TRBJ1-2; D gene uncertain. With 8 bases removed from V and 0 bases from J, the gap between germline ends came to 13 bases. Germline V CDR1 and CDR2: SEHNR, FQNEAQ (reference sequence). The CDR3 loop spans 14 amino acids. The CDR3 region is CASGKGATNYGYTF. The CDR3 DNA follows: TGTGCCAGCGGGAAAGGCGCAACTAACTATGGCTACACCTTC.

This clone appeared once. This sequence joins TRBV12-5 and TRBJ2-3, with a possible D match to TRBD2 (6 bases). The V and J ends lost 7 bases and 3 bases respectively, with 17 bases between them. This CDR3 contains 15 residues. Germline V lookup: CDR1 LGHNT, CDR2 FRNRAP. As DNA, the CDR3 is TGTGCTAGTGCCCCCCTGACTAGTTCTACAGATACGCAGTATTTT. Translation gives CASAPLTSSTDTQYF.

Comments on this clone: One end of the junction varies from germline; a read error may be responsible. The chain is built from TRBV7-7 and TRBJ2-3; 8 bases are a match to TRBD2. Germline lookup yields CDR1 SSHAT and CDR2 FNYEAQ (reference sequence). The CDR3 runs 15 residues. The CDR3 DNA is TGTGCTAGCAGCTTAACTAGCGGCGAGCACGATACGCAGTATTTT. Translating it yields CASSLTSGEHDTQYF.

This chain uses TRBV5-1 with TRBJ2-5; D gene ambiguous. V was cut by 3 bases and J by 0 bases, with 6 bases left in between. Germline V lookup: CDR1 SGHRS, CDR2 YFSETQ. CDR3 length: 13 residues. CDR3 nucleotide sequence: TGCGCCAGCAGCTCTTGGGACCAAGAGACCCAGTACTTC. It encodes CASSSWDQETQYF.

V usage is TRBV6-5 and J usage is TRBJ2-7; a weak D match, TRBD1 (5 bases). Trimming stripped 2 bases from V and 2 bases from J, with 16 bases between. This CDR3 is 16 amino acids long. Germline CDR1 MNHEY, CDR2 SVGAGI. The CDR3 DNA reads TGTGCCAGCAGTTACCAGGGCAGCCGCCTAACCTACGAGCAGTACTTC. It codes for CASSYQGSRLTYEQYF.

The V gene is TRBV4-2, the J gene TRBJ1-5, with D tentatively TRBD1 (6 bases). Germline CDR1 is LGHNA and CDR2 is YNFKEQ. The CDR3 is made up of 15 amino acids. The V and J ends lost 4 bases and 0 bases respectively, with 10 bases between them. The CDR3 DNA is TGTGCCAGCAGCCTACAGGGAGATAGCAATCAGCCCCAGCATTTT. It yields the protein CASSLQGDSNQPQHF.

J is TRBJ2-5 and V is TRBV14, with no clear D. The CDR3 extends over 13 amino acids. Between the trimmed V and J ends, which lost 4 bases and 4 bases, there was a span of 10 bases. CDR1 is SGHDN and CDR2 is FVKESK in the germline V gene. The CDR3 DNA follows: TGTGCCAGCAGCCGCCCGTCCCTAGAGACCCAGTACTTC. Translated: CASSRPSLETQYF.